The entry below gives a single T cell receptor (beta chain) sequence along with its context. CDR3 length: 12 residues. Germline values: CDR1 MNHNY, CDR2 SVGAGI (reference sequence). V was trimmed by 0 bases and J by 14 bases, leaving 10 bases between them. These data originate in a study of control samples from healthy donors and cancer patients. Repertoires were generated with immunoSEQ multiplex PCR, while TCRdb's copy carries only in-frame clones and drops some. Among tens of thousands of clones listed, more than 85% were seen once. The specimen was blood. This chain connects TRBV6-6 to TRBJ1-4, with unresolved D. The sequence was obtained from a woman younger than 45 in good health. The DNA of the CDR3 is TGTGCCAGCAGTTACTCGACGGGGAAGCTGTTTTTT. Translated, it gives CASSYSTGKLFF.